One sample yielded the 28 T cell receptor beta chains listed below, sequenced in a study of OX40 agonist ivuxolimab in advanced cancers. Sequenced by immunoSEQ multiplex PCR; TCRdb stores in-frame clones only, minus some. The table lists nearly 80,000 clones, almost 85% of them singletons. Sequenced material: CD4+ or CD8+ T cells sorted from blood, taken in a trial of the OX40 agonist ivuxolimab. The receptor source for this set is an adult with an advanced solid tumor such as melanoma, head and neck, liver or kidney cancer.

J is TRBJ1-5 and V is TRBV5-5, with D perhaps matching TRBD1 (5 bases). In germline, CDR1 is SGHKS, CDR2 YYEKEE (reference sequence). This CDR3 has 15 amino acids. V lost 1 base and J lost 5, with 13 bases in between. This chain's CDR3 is CASSLRPDSYQPQHF. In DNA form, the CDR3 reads TGTGCCAGCAGCTTGCGCCCCGACAGCTATCAGCCCCAGCATTTT.

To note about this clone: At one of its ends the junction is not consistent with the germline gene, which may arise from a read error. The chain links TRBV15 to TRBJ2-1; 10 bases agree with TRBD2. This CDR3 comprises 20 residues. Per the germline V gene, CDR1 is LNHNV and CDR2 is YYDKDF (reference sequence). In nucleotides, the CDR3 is TGTGCCACCAGCGGAGATAACAGGGCTAGCGGGAGTGGAGGAAACAATGAGCAGTTCTTC. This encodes CATSGDNRASGSGGNNEQFF.

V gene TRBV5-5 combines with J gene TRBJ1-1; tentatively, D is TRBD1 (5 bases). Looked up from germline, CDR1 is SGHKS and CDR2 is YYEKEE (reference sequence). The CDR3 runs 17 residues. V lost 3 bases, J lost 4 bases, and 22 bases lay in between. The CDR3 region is CASSWDGSPVISTEAFF. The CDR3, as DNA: TGTGCCAGCAGCTGGGACGGTTCACCAGTAATAAGCACTGAAGCTTTCTTT. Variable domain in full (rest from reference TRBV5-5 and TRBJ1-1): DAGVTQSPTHLIKTRGQQVTLRCSPISGHKSVSWYQQVLGQGPQFIFQYYEKEERGRGNFPDRFSARQFPNYSSELNVNALLLGDSALYLCASSWDGSPVISTEAFFGQGTRLTVV.

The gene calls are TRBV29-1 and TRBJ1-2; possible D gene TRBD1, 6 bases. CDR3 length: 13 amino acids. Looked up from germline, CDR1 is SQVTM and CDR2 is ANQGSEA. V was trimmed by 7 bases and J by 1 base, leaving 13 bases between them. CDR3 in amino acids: CSAETGVNYGYTF. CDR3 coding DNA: TGCAGCGCGGAGACAGGAGTTAACTATGGCTACACCTTC.

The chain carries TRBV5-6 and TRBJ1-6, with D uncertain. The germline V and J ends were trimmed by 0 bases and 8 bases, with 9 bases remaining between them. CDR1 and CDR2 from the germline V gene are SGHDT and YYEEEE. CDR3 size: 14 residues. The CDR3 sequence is CASSLGEADSPLHF. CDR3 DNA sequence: TGTGCCAGCAGCTTGGGTGAAGCGGATTCACCCCTCCACTTT.

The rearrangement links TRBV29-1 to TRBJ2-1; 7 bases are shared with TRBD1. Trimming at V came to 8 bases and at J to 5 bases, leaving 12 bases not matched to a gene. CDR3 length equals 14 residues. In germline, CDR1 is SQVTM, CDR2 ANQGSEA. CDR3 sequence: CSSLPRGFNNEQFF. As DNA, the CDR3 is TGCAGCTCCCTTCCCAGGGGGTTCAACAATGAGCAGTTCTTC.

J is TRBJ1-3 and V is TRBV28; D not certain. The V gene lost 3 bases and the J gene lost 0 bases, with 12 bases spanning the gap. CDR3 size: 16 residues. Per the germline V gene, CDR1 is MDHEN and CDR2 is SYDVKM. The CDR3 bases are TGTGCCAGCAGTTTTGGCCTGCCGATCTCTGGAAACACCATATATTTT. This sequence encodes CASSFGLPISGNTIYF.

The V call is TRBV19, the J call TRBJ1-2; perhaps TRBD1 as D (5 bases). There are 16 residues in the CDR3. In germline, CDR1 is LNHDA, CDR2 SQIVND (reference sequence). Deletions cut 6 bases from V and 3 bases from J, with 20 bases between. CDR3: CASRFPGAVDYYGYTF. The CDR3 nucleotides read TGTGCCAGTAGATTCCCCGGGGCCGTGGATTACTATGGCTACACCTTC.

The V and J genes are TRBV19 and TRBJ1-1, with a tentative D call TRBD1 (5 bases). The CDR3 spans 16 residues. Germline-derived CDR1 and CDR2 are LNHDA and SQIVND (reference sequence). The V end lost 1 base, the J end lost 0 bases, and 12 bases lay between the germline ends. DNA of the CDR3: TGTGCCAGTAGTATAGTTAGAGGACACTTGAACACTGAAGCTTTCTTT. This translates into CASSIVRGHLNTEAFF.

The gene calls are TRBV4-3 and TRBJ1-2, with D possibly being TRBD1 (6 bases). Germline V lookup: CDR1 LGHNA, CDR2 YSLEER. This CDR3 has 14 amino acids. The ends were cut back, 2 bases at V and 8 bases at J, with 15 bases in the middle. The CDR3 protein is CASSQHAGVVGYTF. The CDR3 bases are TGCGCCAGCAGCCAACATGCAGGGGTTGTCGGCTACACCTTC.

In nucleotides, the CDR3 is TGTGCCAGCAGTTACGGGACAGGGTTGAGTGAGCAGTTCTTC. Translating gives CASSYGTGLSEQFF. J is TRBJ2-1 and V is TRBV6-5; 9 nucleotides match TRBD1. V dropped 2 bases and J dropped 9; count of bases not matched to a gene: 5. CDR3 length: 14 residues. CDR1 MNHEY and CDR2 SVGAGI come from the germline V gene.

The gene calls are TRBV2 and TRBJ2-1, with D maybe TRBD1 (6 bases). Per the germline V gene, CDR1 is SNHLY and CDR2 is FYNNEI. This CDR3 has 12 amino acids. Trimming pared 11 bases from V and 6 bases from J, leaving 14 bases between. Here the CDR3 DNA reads TGTGCCTCCCCGGGCAGGGGCAATGAGCAGTTCTTC. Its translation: CASPGRGNEQFF.

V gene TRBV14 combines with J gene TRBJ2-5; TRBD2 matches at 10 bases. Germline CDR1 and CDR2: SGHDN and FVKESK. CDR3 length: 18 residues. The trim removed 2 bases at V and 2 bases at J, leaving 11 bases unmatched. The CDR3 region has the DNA TGTGCCAGCAGCCAAAGGCGTGGAGGACTAGCGGTACAAGAGACCCAGTACTTC. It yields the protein CASSQRRGGLAVQETQYF. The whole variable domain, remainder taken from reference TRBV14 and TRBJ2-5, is EAGVTQFPSHSVIEKGQTVTLRCDPISGHDNLYWYRRVMGKEIKFLLHFVKESKQDESGMPNNRFLAERTGGTYSTLKVQPAELEDSGVYFCASSQRRGGLAVQETQYFGPGTRLLVL.

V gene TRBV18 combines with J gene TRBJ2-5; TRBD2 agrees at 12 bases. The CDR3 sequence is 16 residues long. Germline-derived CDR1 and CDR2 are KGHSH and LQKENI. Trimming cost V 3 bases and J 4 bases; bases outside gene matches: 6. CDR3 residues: CASSPAASGGGETQYF. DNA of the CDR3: TGTGCCAGCTCACCCGCGGCTAGCGGGGGGGGAGAGACCCAGTACTTC.

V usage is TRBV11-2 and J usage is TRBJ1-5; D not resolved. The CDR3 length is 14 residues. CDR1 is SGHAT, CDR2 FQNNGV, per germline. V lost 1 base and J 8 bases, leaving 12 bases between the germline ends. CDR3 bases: TGTGCCAGCAGCTTAGTTGGTTCGATGGAGCCCCAGCATTTT. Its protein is CASSLVGSMEPQHF.

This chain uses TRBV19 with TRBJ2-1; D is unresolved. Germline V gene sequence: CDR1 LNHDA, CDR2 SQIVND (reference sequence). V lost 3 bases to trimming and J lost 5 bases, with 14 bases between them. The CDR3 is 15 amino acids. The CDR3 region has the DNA TGTGCCAGTAGTATTGGATCCTACATAAACAATGAGCAGTTCTTC. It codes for CASSIGSYINNEQFF.

CDR3 residues: CASSPMAGGNEKLFF. The CDR3 region has the DNA TGTGCCAGCAGTCCTATGGCAGGGGGTAATGAAAAACTGTTTTTT. The rearrangement links TRBV27 to TRBJ1-4; 7 bases align to TRBD1. Germline CDR1 reads MNHEY; CDR2 reads SMNVEV (reference sequence). The CDR3 is 15 amino acids. The V and J ends lost 5 bases and 4 bases, in that order; junction bases with no gene match: 7. Filled out from reference TRBV27 and TRBJ1-4, the complete variable domain reads EAQVTQNPRYLITVTGKKLTVTCSQNMNHEYMSWYRQDPGLGLRQIYYSMNVEVTDKGDVPEGYKVSRKEKRNFPLILESPSPNQTSLYFCASSPMAGGNEKLFFGSGTQLSVL.

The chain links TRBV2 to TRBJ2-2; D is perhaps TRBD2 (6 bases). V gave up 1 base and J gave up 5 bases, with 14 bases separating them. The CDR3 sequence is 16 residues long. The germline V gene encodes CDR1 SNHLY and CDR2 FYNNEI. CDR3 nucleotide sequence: TGTGCCAGCAGTGAAGACGTGGGAGGAGGTACCGGGGAGCTGTTTTTT. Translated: CASSEDVGGGTGELFF.

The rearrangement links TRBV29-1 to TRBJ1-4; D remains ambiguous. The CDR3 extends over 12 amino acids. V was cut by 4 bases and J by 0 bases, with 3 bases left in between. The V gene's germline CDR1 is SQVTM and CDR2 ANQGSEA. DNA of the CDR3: TGCAGCGTTGGTGCAACTAATGAAAAACTGTTTTTT. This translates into CSVGATNEKLFF.

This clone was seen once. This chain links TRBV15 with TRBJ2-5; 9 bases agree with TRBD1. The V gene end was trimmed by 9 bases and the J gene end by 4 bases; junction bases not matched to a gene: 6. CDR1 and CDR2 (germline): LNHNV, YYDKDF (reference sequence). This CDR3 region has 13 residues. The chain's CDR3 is CATSDRGIETQYF. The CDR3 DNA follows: TGTGCCACGAGCGACAGGGGGATAGAGACCCAGTACTTC.

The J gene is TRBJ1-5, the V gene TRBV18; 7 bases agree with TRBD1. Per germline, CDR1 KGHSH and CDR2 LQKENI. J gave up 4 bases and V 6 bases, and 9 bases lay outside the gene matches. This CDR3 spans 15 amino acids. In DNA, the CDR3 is TGTGCCAGCTCTTCCCCGGGGACAGTGAATCAGCCCCAGCATTTT. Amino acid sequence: CASSSPGTVNQPQHF.

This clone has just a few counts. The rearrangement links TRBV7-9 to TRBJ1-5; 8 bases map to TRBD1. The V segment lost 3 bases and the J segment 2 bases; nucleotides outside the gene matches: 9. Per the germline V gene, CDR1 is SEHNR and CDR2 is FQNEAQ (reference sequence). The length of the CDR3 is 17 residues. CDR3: CASSLGRGPYRNQPQHF. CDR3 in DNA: TGTGCCAGCAGCTTGGGCAGGGGGCCGTATCGCAATCAGCCCCAGCATTTT.

This chain's CDR3 is CASKAFQGPSNQPQHF. The CDR3 nucleotides read TGTGCCAGTAAAGCCTTTCAAGGACCGTCCAATCAGCCCCAGCATTTT. V gene TRBV19 combines with J gene TRBJ1-5; D is unresolved. Germline loops: CDR1 LNHDA, CDR2 SQIVND (reference sequence). The CDR3 sequence is 16 residues long. V gave up 7 bases and J gave up 3 bases, with 19 bases separating them.

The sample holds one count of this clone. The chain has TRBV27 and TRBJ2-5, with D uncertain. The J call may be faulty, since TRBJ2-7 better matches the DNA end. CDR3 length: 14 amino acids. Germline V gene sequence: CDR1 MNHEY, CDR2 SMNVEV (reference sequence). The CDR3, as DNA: TGTGCCAGCAGTTTAGGGCTTTCCCCCTACGAGCAGTACTTC. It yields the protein CASSLGLSPYEQYF.

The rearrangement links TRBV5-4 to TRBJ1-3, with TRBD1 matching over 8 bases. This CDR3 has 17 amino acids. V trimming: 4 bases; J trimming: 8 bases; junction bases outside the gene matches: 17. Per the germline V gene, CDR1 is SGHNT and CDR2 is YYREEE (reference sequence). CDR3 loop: CASSLAPGQGIRDTIYF. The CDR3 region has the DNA TGTGCCAGCAGCCTCGCCCCAGGACAGGGTATTAGAGACACCATATATTTT.

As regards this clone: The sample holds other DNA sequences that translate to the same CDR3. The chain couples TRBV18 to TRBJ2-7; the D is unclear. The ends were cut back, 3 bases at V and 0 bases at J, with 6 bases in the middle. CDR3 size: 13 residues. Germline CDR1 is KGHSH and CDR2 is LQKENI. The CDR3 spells CASSPPSSYEQYF. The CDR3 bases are TGTGCCAGCTCACCCCCAAGCTCCTACGAGCAGTACTTC. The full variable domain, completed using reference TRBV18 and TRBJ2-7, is NAGVMQNPRHLVRRRGQEARLRCSPMKGHSHVYWYRQLPEEGLKFMVYLQKENIIDESGMPKERFSAEFPKEGPSILRIQQVVRGDSAAYFCASSPPSSYEQYFGPGTRLTVT.

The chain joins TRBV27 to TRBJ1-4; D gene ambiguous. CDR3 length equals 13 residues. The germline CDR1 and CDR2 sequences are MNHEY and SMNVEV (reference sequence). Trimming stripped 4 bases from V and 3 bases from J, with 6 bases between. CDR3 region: CASSSLSNEKLFF. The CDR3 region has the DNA TGTGCCAGCAGTTCCCTTTCTAATGAAAAACTGTTTTTT. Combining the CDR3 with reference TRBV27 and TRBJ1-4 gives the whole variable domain EAQVTQNPRYLITVTGKKLTVTCSQNMNHEYMSWYRQDPGLGLRQIYYSMNVEVTDKGDVPEGYKVSRKEKRNFPLILESPSPNQTSLYFCASSSLSNEKLFFGSGTQLSVL.

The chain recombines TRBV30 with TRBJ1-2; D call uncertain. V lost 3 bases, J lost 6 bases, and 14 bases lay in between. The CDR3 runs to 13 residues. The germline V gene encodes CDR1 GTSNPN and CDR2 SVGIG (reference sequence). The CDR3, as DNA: TGTGCCTGGAGGTCAGGTCCCGAGGATGGCTACACCTTC. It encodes CAWRSGPEDGYTF.